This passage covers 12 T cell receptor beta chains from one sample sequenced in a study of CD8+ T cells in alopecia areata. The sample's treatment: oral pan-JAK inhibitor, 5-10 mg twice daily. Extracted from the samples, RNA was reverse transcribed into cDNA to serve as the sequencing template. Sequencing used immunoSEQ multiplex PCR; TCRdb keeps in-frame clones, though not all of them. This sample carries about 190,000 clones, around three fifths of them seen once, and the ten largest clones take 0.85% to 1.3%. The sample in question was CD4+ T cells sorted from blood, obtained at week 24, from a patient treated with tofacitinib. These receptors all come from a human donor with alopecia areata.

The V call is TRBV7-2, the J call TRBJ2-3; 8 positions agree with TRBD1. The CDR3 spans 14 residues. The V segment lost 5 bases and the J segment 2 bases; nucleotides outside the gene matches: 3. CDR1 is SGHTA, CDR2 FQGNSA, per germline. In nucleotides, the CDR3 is TGTGCCAGCAGCCGGGACAGGTACACAGATACGCAGTATTTT. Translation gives CASSRDRYTDTQYF.

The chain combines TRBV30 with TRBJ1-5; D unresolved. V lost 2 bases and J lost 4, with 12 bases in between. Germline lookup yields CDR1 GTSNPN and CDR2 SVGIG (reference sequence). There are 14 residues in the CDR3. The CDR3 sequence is CAWSLGITNQPQHF. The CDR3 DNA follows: TGTGCCTGGAGTTTGGGCATTACGAATCAGCCCCAGCATTTT. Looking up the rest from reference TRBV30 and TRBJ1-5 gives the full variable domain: SQTIHQWPATLVQPVGSPLSLECTVEGTSNPNLYWYRQAAGRGLQLLFYSVGIGQISSEVPQNLSASRPQDRQFILSSKKLLLSDSGFYLCAWSLGITNQPQHFGDGTRLSIL.

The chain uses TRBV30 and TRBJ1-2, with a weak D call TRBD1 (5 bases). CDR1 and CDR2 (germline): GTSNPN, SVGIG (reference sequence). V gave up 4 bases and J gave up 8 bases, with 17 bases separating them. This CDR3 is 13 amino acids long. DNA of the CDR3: TGTGCCTGGAAGGAGAGGGGTGCGAAGGGCTACACCTTC. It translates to CAWKERGAKGYTF.

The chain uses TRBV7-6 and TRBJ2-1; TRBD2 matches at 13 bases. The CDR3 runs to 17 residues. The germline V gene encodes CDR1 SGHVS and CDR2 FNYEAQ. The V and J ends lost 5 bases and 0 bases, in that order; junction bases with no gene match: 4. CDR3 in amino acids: CASSPRLAGGSYNEQFF. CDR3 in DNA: TGTGCCAGCAGCCCAAGACTAGCGGGGGGCTCCTACAATGAGCAGTTCTTC.

Here the CDR3 DNA reads TGTGCCAGCAGCTCCGCCTACGAGCAGTACTTC. Its translation is CASSSAYEQYF. The V call is TRBV7-2, the J call TRBJ2-7; D is unresolved. CDR3 length: 11 residues. The V and J ends lost 4 bases and 2 bases respectively, with 3 bases between them. Germline V CDR1 and CDR2: SGHTA, FQGNSA.

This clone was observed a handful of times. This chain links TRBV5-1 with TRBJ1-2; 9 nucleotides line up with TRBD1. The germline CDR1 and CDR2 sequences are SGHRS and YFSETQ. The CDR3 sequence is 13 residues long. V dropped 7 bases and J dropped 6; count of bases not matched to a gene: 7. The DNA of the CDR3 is TGCGCCAGCCGAGAACAGGGGGCTGATGGCTACACCTTC. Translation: CASREQGADGYTF.

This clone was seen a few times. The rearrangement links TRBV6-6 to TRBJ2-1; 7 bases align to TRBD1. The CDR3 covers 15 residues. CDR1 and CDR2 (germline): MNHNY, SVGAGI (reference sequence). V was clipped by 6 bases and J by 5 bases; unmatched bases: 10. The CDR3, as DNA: TGTGCCAGCAGCCGCGGACAGGCCGAAAACAATGAGCAGTTCTTC. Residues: CASSRGQAENNEQFF.

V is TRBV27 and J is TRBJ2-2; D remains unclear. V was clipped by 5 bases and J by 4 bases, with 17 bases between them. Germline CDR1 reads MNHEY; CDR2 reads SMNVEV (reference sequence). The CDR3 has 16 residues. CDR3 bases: TGTGCCAGCAGTACTCTACTTCGTATGTCCACCGGGGAGCTGTTTTTT. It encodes CASSTLLRMSTGELFF.

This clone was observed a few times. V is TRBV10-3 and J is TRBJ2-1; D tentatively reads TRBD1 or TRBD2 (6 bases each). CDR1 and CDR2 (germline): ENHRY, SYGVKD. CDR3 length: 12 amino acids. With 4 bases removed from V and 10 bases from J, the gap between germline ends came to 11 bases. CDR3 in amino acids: CAISVKGGEQFF. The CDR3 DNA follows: TGTGCCATCAGTGTGAAAGGGGGGGAGCAGTTCTTC.

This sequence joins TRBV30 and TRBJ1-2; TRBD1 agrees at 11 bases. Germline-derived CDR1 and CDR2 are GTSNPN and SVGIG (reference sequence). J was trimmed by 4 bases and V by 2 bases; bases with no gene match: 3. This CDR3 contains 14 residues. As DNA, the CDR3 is TGTGCCTGGAGTCCCGGACAGGGGGCCTATGGCTACACCTTC. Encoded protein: CAWSPGQGAYGYTF.

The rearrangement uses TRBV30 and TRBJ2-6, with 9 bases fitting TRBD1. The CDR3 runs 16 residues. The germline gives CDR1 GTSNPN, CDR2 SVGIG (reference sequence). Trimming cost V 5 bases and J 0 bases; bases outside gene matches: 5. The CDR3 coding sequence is TGTGCCTGGGGGACAGGGTTCTACTCTGGGGCCAACGTCCTGACTTTC. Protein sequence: CAWGTGFYSGANVLTF.

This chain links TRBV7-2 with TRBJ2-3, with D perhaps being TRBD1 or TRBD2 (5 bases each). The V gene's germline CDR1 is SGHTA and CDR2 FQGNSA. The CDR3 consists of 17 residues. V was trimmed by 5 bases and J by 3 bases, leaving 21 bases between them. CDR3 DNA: TGTGCCAGCAGCCCATTCTCCCGCCGGGGCAAAACAGATACGCAGTATTTT. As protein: CASSPFSRRGKTDTQYF.